By its share, the clone carrying this T cell receptor beta chain is medium-sized. The antigen is unknown. This CDR3 spans 17 amino acids. Germline V lookup: CDR1 SGHRS, CDR2 YFSETQ. V lost 0 bases and J lost 2; bases outside the gene matches: 7. General study results and limits: Tumor-infiltrating Treg TCR alpha and beta sequences overlapped most with tumor naive CD4+ T cells, then blood naive.

Constant-region reverse primers amplified full-length variable regions, followed by semi-nested Nested Universal Primer A PCR. One entry per CDR3 protein results from TCRdb running MiXCR on the 5' RACE reads. The sample has 35,000 to 50,000 distinct CDR3 sequences, 30% seen once. The specimen was tumor-infiltrating memory CD4+ T cells sorted from the breast tumor. Described subset: memory CD4+ T cells, CD4+CD45RO+CD25-. This chain joins TRBV5-1 and TRBJ2-3; 9 nucleotides agree with TRBD2. This receptor was identified in a female donor with breast cancer. This chain's CDR3 is CASSLAQRGDSTDTQYF. The CDR3 DNA is TGCGCCAGCAGCTTGGCCCAGCGGGGGGACTCCACAGATACGCAGTATTTT.